The 15 T cell receptor beta chains reported below all come from one sample, sequenced in a study of shared clonotypes between healthy human individuals. Profiling relied on immunoSEQ multiplex PCR, and the TCRdb table lists in-frame clones only, not all of them. The table lists 2 million to 2.5 million clones, roughly 95% of them singletons. Material: naive CD4+ T cells sorted from blood. Specified subset: CD45RA+ positively selected. These receptors were taken from a man younger than 35 in good health.

This clone was observed once. This sequence joins TRBV30 and TRBJ1-2; 9 positions match TRBD1. Germline assignment: CDR1 GTSNPN and CDR2 SVGIG (reference sequence). The CDR3 totals 16 residues. V trimming: 0 bases; J trimming: 1 base; junction bases outside the gene matches: 6. CDR3 coding DNA: TGTGCCTGGAGTGTTCTCCCGGGACAGGGTAACTATGGCTACACCTTC. Residues: CAWSVLPGQGNYGYTF.

For this clone: This sample also contains other DNA sequences that code for the same CDR3. The chain links TRBV6-6 to TRBJ1-3; D remains ambiguous. V was cut by 0 bases and J by 1 base, with 7 bases left in between. Germline CDR1 reads MNHNY; CDR2 reads SVGAGI (reference sequence). The CDR3 contains 15 residues. CDR3 in amino acids: CASSYSWGSGNTIYF. CDR3 coding DNA: TGTGCCAGCAGTTACTCATGGGGATCTGGAAACACCATATATTTT.

This clone was counted once. The V and J genes are TRBV5-4 and TRBJ1-1; D possibly corresponds to TRBD1 (5 bases). Trimming shortened V by 4 bases and J by 1 base, and 11 bases separated the two germline ends. Germline lookup yields CDR1 SGHNT and CDR2 YYREEE (reference sequence). The CDR3 extends over 14 amino acids. CDR3 sequence reads: CASSGTEGNTEAFF. The DNA of the CDR3 is TGTGCCAGCAGCGGGACGGAGGGGAACACTGAAGCTTTCTTT.

The J gene is TRBJ2-7, the V gene TRBV19; 8 bases are shared with TRBD1. V gave up 4 bases and J gave up 6 bases; unmatched junction bases: 8. CDR3 size: 14 residues. Germline V CDR1 and CDR2: LNHDA, SQIVND (reference sequence). CDR3 sequence: CASSTTGGTGEQYF. The CDR3 DNA sequence: TGTGCCAGTAGTACCACAGGGGGTACGGGCGAGCAGTACTTC.

The chain joins TRBV27 to TRBJ1-5, with D unresolved. Germline CDR1 MNHEY, CDR2 SMNVEV (reference sequence). Trimming removed 2 bases at V and 6 bases at J, with 14 bases between. The CDR3 extends over 15 amino acids. The CDR3 here is CASSLNTEVGQPQHF. CDR3 nucleotides: TGTGCCAGCAGTTTAAACACAGAGGTGGGTCAGCCCCAGCATTTT.

The chain combines TRBV7-9 with TRBJ2-1, with 7 bases lining up with TRBD1. The CDR3 loop spans 15 amino acids. Germline V gene sequence: CDR1 SEHNR, CDR2 FQNEAQ (reference sequence). V trimming: 5 bases; J trimming: 8 bases; junction bases outside the gene matches: 12. The CDR3 nucleotides are TGTGCCAGCAGCCTAAGTTTGGGACAGTTGGATGAGCAGTTCTTC. It is translated as CASSLSLGQLDEQFF.

The V and J genes are TRBV11-3 and TRBJ2-2, with D perhaps matching TRBD2 (5 bases). The CDR3 is made up of 13 amino acids. V gave up 3 bases and J gave up 8 bases, with 10 bases separating them. From germline, CDR1 is SGHNT and CDR2 YENEEA. CDR3 region: CASSFVTGGELFF. CDR3 DNA sequence: TGTGCCAGCAGCTTTGTGACGGGAGGGGAGCTGTTTTTT.

CDR3 in DNA: TGTGCCAGCAGTAGTGGGACAGGGCGAAATTCCTACAATGAGCAGTTCTTC. Its protein product is CASSSGTGRNSYNEQFF. V gene TRBV27 combines with J gene TRBJ2-1; TRBD1 aligns across 9 bases. Germline V gives CDR1 MNHEY, CDR2 SMNVEV (reference sequence). The CDR3 is made up of 17 amino acids. Unmatched junction bases numbered 9, after V lost 5 bases and J lost 1 base.

This clone was observed once. The rearrangement links TRBV7-2 to TRBJ2-7; 12 bases match TRBD2. Per germline, CDR1 SGHTA and CDR2 FQGNSA. V shed 1 base and J 0 bases; nucleotides not matched to a gene: 1. The CDR3 spans 16 residues. The CDR3 here is CASSLELAGGSYEQYF. In DNA, the CDR3 is TGTGCCAGCAGCTTAGAACTAGCGGGAGGCTCCTACGAGCAGTACTTC.

This chain links TRBV5-6 with TRBJ1-1, with D perhaps TRBD1 (6 bases). The CDR3 totals 14 residues. V was shortened by 1 base and J by 1 base, with 8 bases between the two germline ends. Germline V gene sequence: CDR1 SGHDT, CDR2 YYEEEE. In nucleotides, the CDR3 is TGTGCCAGCAGCTTGACAGGGAGGAACACTGAAGCTTTCTTT. As protein: CASSLTGRNTEAFF.

The chain carries TRBV11-2 and TRBJ1-2; maybe TRBD1 (5 bases). V lost 4 bases and J 4 bases, leaving 13 bases between the germline ends. Germline V gives CDR1 SGHAT, CDR2 FQNNGV. This CDR3 is built from 14 residues. The CDR3: CASSSPQARYGYTF. The CDR3 bases are TGTGCCAGCAGCTCCCCACAGGCCCGCTATGGCTACACCTTC.

The chain combines TRBV18 with TRBJ2-7, with D perhaps given as TRBD1 or TRBD2 (5 bases each). The CDR3 totals 15 residues. The ends were cut back, 3 bases at V and 3 bases at J, with 15 bases in the middle. The germline gives CDR1 KGHSH, CDR2 LQKENI. CDR3 amino acids: CASSPPGIGVYEQYF. CDR3 coding DNA: TGTGCCAGCTCACCGCCGGGGATAGGGGTCTACGAGCAGTACTTC.

The chain carries TRBV29-1 and TRBJ1-2; D is unclear. Germline lookup yields CDR1 SQVTM and CDR2 ANQGSEA. Trimming pared 0 bases from V and 6 bases from J, leaving 8 bases between. The CDR3 is 12 amino acids. The CDR3 nucleotides are TGCAGCGTTGAAGAGACGAGGGATGGCTACACCTTC. It codes for CSVEETRDGYTF.

V usage is TRBV7-9 and J usage is TRBJ1-3, with D unclear. V was pared by 7 bases and J by 0 bases, with 10 bases between. The CDR3 spans 14 residues. The V gene's germline CDR1 is SEHNR and CDR2 FQNEAQ (reference sequence). The CDR3 protein is CASIYLNSGNTIYF. The CDR3 DNA reads as TGTGCCAGCATCTACTTAAACTCTGGAAACACCATATATTTT.

This clone has a single count. The gene calls are TRBV6-4 and TRBJ2-7; 9 positions match TRBD1. This CDR3 has 15 residues. Germline lookup yields CDR1 MRHNA and CDR2 SNTAGT. Trimming cost V 6 bases and J 5 bases; bases outside gene matches: 11. The CDR3 nucleotides are TGTGCCAGCAGCGAAGCACCGGGACAGGGCAACGAGCAGTACTTC. This sequence encodes CASSEAPGQGNEQYF.